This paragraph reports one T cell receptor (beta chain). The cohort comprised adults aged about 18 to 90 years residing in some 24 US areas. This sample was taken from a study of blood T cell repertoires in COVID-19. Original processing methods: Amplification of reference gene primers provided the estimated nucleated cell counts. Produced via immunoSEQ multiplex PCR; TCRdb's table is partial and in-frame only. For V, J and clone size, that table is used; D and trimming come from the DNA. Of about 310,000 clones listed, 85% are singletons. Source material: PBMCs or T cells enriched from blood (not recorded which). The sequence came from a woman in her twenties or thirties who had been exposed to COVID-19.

CDR3 DNA sequence: TGTGCCAGCAGTTTGGACCCTGGCAGAGGGGAGACCCAGTACTTC. Protein sequence: CASSLDPGRGETQYF. This sequence joins TRBV6-5 and TRBJ2-5, with D maybe TRBD2 (5 bases). Trimming pared 4 bases from V and 5 bases from J, leaving 17 bases between. The V gene's germline CDR1 is MNHEY and CDR2 SVGAGI. The CDR3 has 15 residues.